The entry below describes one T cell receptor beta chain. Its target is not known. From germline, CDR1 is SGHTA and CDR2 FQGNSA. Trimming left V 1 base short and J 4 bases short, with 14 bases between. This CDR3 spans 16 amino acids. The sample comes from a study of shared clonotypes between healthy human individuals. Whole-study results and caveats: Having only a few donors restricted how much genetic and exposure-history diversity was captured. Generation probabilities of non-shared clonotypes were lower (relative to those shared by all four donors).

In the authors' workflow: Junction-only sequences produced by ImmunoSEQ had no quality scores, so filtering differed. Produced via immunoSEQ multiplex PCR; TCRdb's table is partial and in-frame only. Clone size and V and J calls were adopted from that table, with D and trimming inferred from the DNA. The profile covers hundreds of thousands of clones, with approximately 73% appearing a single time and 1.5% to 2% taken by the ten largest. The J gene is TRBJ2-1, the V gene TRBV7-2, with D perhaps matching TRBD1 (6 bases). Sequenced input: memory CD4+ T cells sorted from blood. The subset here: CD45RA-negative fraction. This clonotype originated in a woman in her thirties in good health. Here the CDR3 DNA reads TGTGCCAGCAGCTTAGGAGGGGGAAAGTCTTACAATGAGCAGTTCTTC. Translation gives CASSLGGGKSYNEQFF.